This TCR beta chain was sequenced for a study of cytomegalovirus exposure and HLA in healthy donors. Overall study findings and caveats: The study listed approximately 170 cytomegalovirus-associated TCR beta chains. Exclusion as indistinguishable affected some V segments, including TRBV6-2 and TRBV6-3. It was taken for granted in presence/absence analyses that sequencing depth across donors was roughly uniform.

In the PCR, 60 Vbeta and 13 Jbeta primers were used. Sequenced by immunoSEQ multiplex PCR; TCRdb stores in-frame clones only, minus some. The sample yields some 81,000 clones, around 70% seen once. Remarks on this clone: Its antigen is unknown.

Germline CDR1 and CDR2: DFQATT and SNEGSKA (reference sequence). After removal of 5 bases from V and 7 bases from J, the junction contained 4 bases not matched to a gene. This CDR3 has 11 residues. Material for sequencing was PBMCs. This receptor was obtained from a middle-aged woman in good health and CMV-seropositive. V usage is TRBV20-1 and J usage is TRBJ1-1; 7 bases map to TRBD1. The CDR3 reads CSAEGQFEAFF. The CDR3 nucleotides read TGCAGTGCTGAGGGACAGTTTGAAGCTTTCTTT.